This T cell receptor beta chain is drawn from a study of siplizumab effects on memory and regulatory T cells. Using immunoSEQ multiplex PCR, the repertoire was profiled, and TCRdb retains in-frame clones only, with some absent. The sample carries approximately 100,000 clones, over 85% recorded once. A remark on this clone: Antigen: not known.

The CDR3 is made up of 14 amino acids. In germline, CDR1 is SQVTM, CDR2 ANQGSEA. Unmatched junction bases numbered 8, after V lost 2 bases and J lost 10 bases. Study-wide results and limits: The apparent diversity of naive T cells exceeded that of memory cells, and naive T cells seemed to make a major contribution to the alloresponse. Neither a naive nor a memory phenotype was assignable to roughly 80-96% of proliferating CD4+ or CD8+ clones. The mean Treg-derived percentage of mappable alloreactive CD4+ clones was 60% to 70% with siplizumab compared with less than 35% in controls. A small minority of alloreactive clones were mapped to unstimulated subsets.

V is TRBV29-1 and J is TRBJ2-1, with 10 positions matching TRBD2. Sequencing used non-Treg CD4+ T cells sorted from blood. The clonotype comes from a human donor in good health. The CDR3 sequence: CSVEISSGGGEQFF. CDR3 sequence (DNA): TGCAGCGTTGAAATCTCTAGCGGGGGAGGGGAGCAGTTCTTC.